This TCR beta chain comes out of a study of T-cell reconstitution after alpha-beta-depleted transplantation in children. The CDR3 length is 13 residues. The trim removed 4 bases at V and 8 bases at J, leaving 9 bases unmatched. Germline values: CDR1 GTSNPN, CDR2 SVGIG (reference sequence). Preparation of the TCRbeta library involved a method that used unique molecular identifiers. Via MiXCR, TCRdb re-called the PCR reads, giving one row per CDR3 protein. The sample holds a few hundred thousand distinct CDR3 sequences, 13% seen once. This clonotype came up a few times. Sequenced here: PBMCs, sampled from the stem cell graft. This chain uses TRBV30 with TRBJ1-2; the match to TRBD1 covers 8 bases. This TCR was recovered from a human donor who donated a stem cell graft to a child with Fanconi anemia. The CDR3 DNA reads TGTGCCTGGAACCACGGACAGGGCTGGGGCTACACCTTC. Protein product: CAWNHGQGWGYTF.